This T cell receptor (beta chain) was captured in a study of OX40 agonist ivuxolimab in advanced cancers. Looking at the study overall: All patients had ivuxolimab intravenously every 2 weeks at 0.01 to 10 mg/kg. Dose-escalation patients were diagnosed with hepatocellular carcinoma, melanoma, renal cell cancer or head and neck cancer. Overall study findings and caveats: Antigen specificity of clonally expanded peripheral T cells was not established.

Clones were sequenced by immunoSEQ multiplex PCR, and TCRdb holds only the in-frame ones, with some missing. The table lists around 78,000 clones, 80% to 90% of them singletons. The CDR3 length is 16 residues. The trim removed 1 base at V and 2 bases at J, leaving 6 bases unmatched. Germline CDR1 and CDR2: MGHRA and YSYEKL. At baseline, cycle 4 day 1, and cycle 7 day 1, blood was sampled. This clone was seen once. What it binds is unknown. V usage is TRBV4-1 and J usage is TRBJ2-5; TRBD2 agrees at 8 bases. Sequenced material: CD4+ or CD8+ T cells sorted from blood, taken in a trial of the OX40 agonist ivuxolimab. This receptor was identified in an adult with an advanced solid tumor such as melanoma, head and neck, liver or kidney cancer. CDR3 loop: CASSQAERGSQETQYF. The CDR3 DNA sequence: TGCGCCAGCAGCCAAGCTGAGCGGGGGTCACAAGAGACCCAGTACTTC.